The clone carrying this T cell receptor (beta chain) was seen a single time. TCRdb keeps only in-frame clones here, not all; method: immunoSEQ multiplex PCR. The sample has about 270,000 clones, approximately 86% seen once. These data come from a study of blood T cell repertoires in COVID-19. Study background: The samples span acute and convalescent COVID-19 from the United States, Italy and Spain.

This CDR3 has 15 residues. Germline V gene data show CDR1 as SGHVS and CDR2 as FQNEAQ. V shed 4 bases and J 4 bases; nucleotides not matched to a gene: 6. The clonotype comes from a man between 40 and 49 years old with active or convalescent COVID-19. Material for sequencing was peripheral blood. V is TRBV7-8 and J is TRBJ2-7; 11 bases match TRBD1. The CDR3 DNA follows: TGTGCCAGCAGCTCGACCGGGACAGGGGGTTACGAGCAGTACTTC. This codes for CASSSTGTGGYEQYF. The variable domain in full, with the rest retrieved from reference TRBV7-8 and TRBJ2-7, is GAGVSQSPRYKVAKRGQDVALRCDPISGHVSLFWYQQALGQGPEFLTYFQNEAQLDKSGLPSDRFFAERPEGSVSTLKIQRTQQEDSAVYLCASSSTGTGGYEQYFGPGTRLTVT.